The TCR beta chain described here comes from a study of blood T cell repertoires in COVID-19. This clone was picked up one time. The CDR3 sequence is 13 residues long. V lost 3 bases to trimming and J lost 0 bases, with 8 bases between them. Germline V CDR1 and CDR2: DFQATT, SNEGSKA (reference sequence). Profiling relied on immunoSEQ multiplex PCR, and the TCRdb table lists in-frame clones only, not all of them. The sample lists 130,000 to 150,000 clones; about four fifths were seen once. The sequencing sample was made of PBMCs or T cells enriched from blood (not recorded which). The receptor's source is a woman aged 50 to 65 who had been exposed to COVID-19. The chain employs TRBV20-1 and TRBJ1-2; the D is unclear. CDR3 residues: CSASSRTNYGYTF. CDR3 nucleotide sequence: TGCAGTGCTAGTAGCAGGACTAACTATGGCTACACCTTC.